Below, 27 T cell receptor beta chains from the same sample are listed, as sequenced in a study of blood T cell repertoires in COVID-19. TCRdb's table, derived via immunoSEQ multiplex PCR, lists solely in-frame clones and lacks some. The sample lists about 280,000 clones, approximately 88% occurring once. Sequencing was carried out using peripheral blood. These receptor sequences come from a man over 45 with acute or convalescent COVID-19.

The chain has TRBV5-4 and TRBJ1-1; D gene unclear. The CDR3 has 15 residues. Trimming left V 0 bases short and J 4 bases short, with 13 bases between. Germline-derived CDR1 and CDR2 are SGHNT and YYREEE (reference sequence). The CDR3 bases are TGTGCCAGCAGCTTGGACTCGGGAATCCCCACTGAAGCTTTCTTT. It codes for CASSLDSGIPTEAFF. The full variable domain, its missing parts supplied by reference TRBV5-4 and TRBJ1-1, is ETGVTQSPTHLIKTRGQQVTLRCSSQSGHNTVSWYQQALGQGPQFIFQYYREEENGRGNFPPRFSGLQFPNYSSELNVNALELDDSALYLCASSLDSGIPTEAFFGQGTRLTVV.

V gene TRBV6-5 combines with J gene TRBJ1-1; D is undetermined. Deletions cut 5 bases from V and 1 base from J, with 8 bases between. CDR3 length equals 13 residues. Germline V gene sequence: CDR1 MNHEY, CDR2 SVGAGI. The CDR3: CASSPQPNTEAFF. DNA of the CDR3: TGTGCCAGCAGTCCACAGCCGAACACTGAAGCTTTCTTT.

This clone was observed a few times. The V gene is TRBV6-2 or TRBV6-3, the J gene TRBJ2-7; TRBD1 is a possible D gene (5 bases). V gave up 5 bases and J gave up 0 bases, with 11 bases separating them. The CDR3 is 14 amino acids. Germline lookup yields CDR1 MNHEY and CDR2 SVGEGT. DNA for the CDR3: TGTGCCAGCAGTGCTCAGGGCTTCTCCTACGAGCAGTACTTC. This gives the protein CASSAQGFSYEQYF.

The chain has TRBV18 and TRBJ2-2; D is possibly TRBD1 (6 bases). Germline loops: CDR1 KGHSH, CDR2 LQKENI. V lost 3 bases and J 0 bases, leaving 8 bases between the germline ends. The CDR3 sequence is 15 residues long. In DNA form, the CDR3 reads TGTGCCAGCTCACCCGGGACACCGAACACCGGGGAGCTGTTTTTT. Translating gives CASSPGTPNTGELFF.

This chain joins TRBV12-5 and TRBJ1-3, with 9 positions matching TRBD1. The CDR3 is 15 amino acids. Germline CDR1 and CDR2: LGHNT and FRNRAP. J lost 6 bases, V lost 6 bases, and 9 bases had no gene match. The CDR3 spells CASGGTGSFLNTIYF. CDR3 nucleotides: TGTGCTAGTGGGGGGACAGGGTCTTTCTTAAACACCATATATTTT. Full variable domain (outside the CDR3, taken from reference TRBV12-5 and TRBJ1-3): DARVTQTPRHKVTEMGQEVTMRCQPILGHNTVFWYRQTMMQGLELLAYFRNRAPLDDSGMPKDRFSAEMPDATLATLKIQPSEPRDSAVYFCASGGTGSFLNTIYFGEGSWLTVV.

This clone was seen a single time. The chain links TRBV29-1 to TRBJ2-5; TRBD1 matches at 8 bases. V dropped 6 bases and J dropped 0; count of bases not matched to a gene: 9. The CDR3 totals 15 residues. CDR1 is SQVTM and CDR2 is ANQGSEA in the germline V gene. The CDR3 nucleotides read TGCAGCGTCCGACAGGGGACCTTGTACCAAGAGACCCAGTACTTC. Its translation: CSVRQGTLYQETQYF.

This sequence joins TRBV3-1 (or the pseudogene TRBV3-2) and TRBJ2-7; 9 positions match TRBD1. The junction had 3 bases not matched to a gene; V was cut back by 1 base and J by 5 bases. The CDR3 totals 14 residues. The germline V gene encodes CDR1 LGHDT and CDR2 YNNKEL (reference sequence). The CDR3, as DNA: TGTGCCAGCAGCCAAGCAGACAGGGGGAACGAGCAGTACTTC. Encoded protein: CASSQADRGNEQYF.

CDR3 residues: CASSPGGGETQYF. CDR3 in DNA: TGTGCCAGCAGCCCCGGCGGGGGGGAGACCCAGTACTTC. The V and J genes are TRBV14 and TRBJ2-5; TRBD2 agrees at 8 bases. The CDR3 consists of 13 residues. V lost 4 bases and J lost 5; bases outside the gene matches: 3. The germline gives CDR1 SGHDN, CDR2 FVKESK.

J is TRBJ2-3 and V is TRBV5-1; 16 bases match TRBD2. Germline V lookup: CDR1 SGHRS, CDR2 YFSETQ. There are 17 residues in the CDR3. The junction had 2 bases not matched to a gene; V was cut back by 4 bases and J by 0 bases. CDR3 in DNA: TGCGCCAGCAGCCAGGGACTAGCGGGGGGGAGCACAGATACGCAGTATTTT. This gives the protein CASSQGLAGGSTDTQYF.

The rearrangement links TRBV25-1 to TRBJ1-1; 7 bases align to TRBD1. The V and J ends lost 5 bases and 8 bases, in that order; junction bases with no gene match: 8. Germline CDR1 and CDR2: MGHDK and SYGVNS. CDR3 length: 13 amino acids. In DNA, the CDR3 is TGTGCCAGCAGTTGGACAGGACAGCAAGAAGCTTTCTTT. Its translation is CASSWTGQQEAFF.

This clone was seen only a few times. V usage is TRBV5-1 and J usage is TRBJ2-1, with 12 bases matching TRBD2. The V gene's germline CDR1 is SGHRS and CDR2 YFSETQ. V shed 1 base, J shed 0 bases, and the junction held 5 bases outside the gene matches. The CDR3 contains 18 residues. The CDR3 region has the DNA TGCGCCAGCAGCTTGACTAGCGGGGGGCCTCTCTCCTACAATGAGCAGTTCTTC. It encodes CASSLTSGGPLSYNEQFF.

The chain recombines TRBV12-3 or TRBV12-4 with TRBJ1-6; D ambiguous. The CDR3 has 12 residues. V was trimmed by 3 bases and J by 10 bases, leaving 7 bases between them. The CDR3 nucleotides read TGTGCCAGCAGTTTCGGAGGCTCACCCCTCCACTTT. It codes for CASSFGGSPLHF.

The CDR3 nucleotides are TGTGCCTGGATTGGCAGGGGCCAAGAGACCCAGTACTTC. Amino acid sequence: CAWIGRGQETQYF. This sequence joins TRBV30 and TRBJ2-5; a possible D gene is TRBD1 (6 bases). V was trimmed by 4 bases and J by 1 base, leaving 10 bases between them. The CDR3 is 13 residues long. Germline V gene data show CDR1 as GTSNPN and CDR2 as SVGIG (reference sequence). Combining the CDR3 with reference TRBV30 and TRBJ2-5 gives the whole variable domain SQTIHQWPATLVQPVGSPLSLECTVEGTSNPNLYWYRQAAGRGLQLLFYSVGIGQISSEVPQNLSASRPQDRQFILSSKKLLLSDSGFYLCAWIGRGQETQYFGPGTRLLVL.

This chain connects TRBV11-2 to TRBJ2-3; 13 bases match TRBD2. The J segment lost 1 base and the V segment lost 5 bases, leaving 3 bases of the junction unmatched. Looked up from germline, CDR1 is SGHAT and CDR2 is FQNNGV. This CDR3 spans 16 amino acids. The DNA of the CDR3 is TGTGCCAGCAGCATCGGACTAGCGGGGGGCACAGATACGCAGTATTTT. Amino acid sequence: CASSIGLAGGTDTQYF.

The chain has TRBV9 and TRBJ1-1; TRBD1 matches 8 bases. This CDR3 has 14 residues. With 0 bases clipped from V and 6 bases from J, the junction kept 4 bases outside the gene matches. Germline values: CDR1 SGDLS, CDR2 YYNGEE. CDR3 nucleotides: TGTGCCAGCAGCGTAGAGACAGGGGCCGCTGAAGCTTTCTTT. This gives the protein CASSVETGAAEAFF.

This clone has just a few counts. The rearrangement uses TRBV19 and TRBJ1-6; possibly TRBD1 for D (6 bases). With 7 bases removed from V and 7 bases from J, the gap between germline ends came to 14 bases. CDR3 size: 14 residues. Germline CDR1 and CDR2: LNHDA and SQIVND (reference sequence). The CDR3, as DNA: TGTGCCAGTACTCCAGGGGTTGAGAATTCACCCCTCCACTTT. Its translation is CASTPGVENSPLHF. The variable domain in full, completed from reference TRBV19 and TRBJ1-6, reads DGGITQSPKYLFRKEGQNVTLSCEQNLNHDAMYWYRQDPGQGLRLIYYSQIVNDFQKGDIAEGYSVSREKKESFPLTVTSAQKNPTAFYLCASTPGVENSPLHFGNGTRLTVT.

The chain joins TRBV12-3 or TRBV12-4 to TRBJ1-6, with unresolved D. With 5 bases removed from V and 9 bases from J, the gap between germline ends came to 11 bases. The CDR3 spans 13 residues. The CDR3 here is CASSTQEGSPLHF. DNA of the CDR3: TGTGCCAGCAGTACCCAAGAGGGTTCACCCCTCCACTTT.

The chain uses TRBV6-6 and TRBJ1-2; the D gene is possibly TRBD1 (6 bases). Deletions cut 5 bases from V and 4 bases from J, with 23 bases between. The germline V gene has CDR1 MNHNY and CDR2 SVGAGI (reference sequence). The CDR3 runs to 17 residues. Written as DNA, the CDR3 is TGTGCCAGCAGTCAATCCCCCGGACAGATCCAGCTCTATGGCTACACCTTC. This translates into CASSQSPGQIQLYGYTF.

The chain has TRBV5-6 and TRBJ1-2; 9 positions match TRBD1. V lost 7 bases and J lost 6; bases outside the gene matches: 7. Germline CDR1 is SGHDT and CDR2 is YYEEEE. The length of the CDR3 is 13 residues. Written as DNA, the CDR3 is TGTGCCAGCGGAGGGACAGGGAAGGATGGCTACACCTTC. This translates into CASGGTGKDGYTF. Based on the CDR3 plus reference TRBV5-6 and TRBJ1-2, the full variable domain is DAGVTQSPTHLIKTRGQQVTLRCSPKSGHDTVSWYQQALGQGPQFIFQYYEEEERQRGNFPDRFSGHQFPNYSSELNVNALLLGDSALYLCASGGTGKDGYTFGSGTRLTVV.

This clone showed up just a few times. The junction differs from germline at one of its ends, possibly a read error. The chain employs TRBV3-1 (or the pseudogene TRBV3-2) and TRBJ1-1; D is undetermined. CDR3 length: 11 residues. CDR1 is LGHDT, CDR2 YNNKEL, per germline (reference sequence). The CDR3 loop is CASSNNNMWLF. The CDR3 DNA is TGTGCCAGCAGCAATAATAACATGTGGCTCTTT.

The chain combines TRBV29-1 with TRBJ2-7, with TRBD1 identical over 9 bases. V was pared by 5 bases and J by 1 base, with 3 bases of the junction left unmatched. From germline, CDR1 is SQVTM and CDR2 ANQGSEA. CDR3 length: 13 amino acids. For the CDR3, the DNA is TGCAGCGTTACCGGGACAGGGTCCTACGAGCAGTACTTC. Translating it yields CSVTGTGSYEQYF.

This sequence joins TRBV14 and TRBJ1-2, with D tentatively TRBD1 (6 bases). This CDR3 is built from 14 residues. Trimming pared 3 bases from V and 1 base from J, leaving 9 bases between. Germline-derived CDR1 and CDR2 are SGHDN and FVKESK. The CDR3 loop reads CASSQDRNNYGYTF. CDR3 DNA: TGTGCCAGCAGCCAGGACAGAAATAACTATGGCTACACCTTC.

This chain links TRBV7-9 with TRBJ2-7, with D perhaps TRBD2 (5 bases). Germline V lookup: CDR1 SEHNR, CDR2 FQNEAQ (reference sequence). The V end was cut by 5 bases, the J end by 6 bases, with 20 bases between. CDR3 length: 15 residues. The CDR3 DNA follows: TGTGCCAGCAGCCGCGGCGGGCCCAGTCTCTTCGAGCAGTACTTC. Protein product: CASSRGGPSLFEQYF.

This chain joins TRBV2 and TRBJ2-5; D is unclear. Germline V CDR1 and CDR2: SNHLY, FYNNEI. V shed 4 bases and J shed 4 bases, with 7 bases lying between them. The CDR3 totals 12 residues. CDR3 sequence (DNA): TGTGCCAGCAGTGGGGCTTCAGAGACCCAGTACTTC. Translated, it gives CASSGASETQYF. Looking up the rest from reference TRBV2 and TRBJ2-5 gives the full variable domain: EPEVTQTPSHQVTQMGQEVILRCVPISNHLYFYWYRQILGQKVEFLVSFYNNEISEKSEIFDDQFSVERPDGSNFTLKIRSTKLEDSAMYFCASSGASETQYFGPGTRLLVL.

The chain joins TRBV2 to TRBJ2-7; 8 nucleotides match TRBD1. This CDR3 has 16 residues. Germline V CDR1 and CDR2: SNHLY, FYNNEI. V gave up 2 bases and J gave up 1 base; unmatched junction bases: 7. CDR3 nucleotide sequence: TGTGCCAGCAGTGAAAGACCGCAGGGGGCTTCCTACGAGCAGTACTTC. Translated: CASSERPQGASYEQYF.

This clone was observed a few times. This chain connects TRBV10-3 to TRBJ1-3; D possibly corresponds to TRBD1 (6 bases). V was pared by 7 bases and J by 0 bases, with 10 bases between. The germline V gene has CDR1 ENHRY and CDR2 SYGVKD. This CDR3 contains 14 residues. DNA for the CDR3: TGTGCCATCACGGACAGTTTCTCTGGAAACACCATATATTTT. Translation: CAITDSFSGNTIYF.

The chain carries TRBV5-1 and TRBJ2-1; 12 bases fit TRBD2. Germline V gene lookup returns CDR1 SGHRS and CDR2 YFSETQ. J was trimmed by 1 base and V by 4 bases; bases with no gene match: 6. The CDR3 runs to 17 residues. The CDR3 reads CASSPTSGGGSYNEQFF. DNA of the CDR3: TGCGCCAGCAGCCCGACTAGCGGGGGAGGGTCCTACAATGAGCAGTTCTTC. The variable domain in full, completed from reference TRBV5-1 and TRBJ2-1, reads KAGVTQTPRYLIKTRGQQVTLSCSPISGHRSVSWYQQTPGQGLQFLFEYFSETQRNKGNFPGRFSGRQFSNSRSEMNVSTLELGDSALYLCASSPTSGGGSYNEQFFGPGTRLTVL.